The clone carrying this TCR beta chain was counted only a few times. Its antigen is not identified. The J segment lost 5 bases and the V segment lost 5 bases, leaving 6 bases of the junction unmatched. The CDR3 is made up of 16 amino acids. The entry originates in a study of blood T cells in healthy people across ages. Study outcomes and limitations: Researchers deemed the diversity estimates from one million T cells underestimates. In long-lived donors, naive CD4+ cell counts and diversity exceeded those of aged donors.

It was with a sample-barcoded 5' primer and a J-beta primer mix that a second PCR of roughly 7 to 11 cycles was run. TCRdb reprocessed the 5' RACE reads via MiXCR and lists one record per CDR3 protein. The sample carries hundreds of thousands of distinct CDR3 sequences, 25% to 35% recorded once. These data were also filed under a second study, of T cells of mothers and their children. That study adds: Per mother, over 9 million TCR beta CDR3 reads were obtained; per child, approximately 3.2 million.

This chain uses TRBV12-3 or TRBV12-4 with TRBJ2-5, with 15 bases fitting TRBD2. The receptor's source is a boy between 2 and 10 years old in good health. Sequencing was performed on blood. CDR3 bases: TGTGCCAGCAGTCGGACTAGCGGGGGGGCCTGGGAGACCCAGTACTTC. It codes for CASSRTSGGAWETQYF.